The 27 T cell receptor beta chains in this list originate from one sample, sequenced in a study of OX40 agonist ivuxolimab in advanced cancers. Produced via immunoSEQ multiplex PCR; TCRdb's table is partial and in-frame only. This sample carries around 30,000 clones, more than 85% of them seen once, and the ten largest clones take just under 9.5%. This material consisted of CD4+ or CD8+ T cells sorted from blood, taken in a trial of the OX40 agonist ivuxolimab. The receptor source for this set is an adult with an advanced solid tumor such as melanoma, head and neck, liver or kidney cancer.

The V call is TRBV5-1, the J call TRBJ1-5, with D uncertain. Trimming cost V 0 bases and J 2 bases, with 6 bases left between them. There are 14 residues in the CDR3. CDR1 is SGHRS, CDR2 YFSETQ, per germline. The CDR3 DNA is TGCGCCAGCAGCTTGGCCTCGGGCAATCAGCCCCAGCATTTT. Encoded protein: CASSLASGNQPQHF.

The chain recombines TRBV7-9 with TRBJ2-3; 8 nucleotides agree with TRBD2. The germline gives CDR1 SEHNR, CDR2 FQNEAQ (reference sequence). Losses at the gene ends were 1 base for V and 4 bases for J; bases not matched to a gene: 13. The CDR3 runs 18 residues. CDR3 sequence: CASSLGSPPAGESDTQYF. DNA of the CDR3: TGTGCCAGCAGCTTAGGGTCCCCGCCAGCGGGAGAATCAGATACGCAGTATTTT.

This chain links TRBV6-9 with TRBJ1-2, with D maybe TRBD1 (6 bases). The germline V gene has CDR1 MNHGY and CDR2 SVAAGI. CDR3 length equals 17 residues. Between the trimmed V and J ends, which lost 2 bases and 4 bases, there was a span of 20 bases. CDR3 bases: TGTGCCAGCAGTTATCTAAGCAGGTCAGGGGACCTCTATGGCTACACCTTC. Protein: CASSYLSRSGDLYGYTF.

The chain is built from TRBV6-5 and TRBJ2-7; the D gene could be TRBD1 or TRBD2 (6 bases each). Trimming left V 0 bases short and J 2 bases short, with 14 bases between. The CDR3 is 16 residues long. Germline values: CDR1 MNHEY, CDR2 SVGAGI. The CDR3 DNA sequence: TGTGCCAGCAGTTACTCGTCGGGGGCTGAAACCTACGAGCAGTACTTC. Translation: CASSYSSGAETYEQYF.

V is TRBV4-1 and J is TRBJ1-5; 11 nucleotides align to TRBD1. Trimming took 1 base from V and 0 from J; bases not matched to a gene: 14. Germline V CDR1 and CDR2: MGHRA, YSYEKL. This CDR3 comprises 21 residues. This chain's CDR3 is CASSQGDRGFRRSYSNQPQHF. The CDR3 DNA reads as TGCGCCAGCAGCCAAGGGGACAGGGGGTTTCGGAGGTCTTATAGCAATCAGCCCCAGCATTTT.

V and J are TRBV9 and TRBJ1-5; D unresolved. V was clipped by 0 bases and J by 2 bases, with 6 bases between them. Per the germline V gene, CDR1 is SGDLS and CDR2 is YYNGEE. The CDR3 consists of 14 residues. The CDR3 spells CASSVGEGNQPQHF. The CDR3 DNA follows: TGTGCCAGCAGCGTAGGGGAAGGCAATCAGCCCCAGCATTTT.

The CDR3 DNA reads TGTGCCAGCAGTTTACTGGGCTCCTACGAGCAGTACTTC. This sequence encodes CASSLLGSYEQYF. The V and J genes are TRBV28 and TRBJ2-7; D is uncertain. The CDR3 contains 13 residues. Deletions cut 2 bases from V and 0 bases from J, with 5 bases between. Germline CDR1 and CDR2: MDHEN and SYDVKM.

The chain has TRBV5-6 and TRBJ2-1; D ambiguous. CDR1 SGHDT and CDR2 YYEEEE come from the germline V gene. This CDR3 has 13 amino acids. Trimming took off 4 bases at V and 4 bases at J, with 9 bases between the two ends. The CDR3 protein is CASSLGIYNEQFF. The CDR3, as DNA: TGTGCCAGCAGCCTGGGGATTTACAATGAGCAGTTCTTC. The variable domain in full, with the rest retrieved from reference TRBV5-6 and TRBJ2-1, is DAGVTQSPTHLIKTRGQQVTLRCSPKSGHDTVSWYQQALGQGPQFIFQYYEEEERQRGNFPDRFSGHQFPNYSSELNVNALLLGDSALYLCASSLGIYNEQFFGPGTRLTVL.

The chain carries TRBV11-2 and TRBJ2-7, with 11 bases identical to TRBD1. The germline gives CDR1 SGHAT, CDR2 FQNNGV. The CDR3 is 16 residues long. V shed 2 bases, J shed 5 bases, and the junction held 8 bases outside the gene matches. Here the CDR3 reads CASSLTSRTGGNEQYF. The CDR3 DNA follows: TGTGCCAGCAGCTTAACCTCTCGGACAGGGGGCAACGAGCAGTACTTC.

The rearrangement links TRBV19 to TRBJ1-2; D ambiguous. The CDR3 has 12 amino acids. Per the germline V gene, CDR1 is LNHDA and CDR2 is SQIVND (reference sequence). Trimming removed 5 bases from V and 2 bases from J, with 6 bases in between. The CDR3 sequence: CASSLGNYGYTF. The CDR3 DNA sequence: TGTGCCAGTAGTTTGGGGAACTATGGCTACACCTTC.

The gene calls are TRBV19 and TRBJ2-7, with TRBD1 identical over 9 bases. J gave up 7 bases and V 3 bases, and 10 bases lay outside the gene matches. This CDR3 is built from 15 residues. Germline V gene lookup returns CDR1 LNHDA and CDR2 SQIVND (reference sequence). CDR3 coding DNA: TGTGCCAGTAGTATTAATCGGGACAGGGTGATGGAGCAGTACTTC. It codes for CASSINRDRVMEQYF.

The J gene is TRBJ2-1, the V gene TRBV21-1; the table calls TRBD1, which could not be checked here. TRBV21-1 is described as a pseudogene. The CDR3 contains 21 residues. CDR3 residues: CASSKGCRGPAPPPSYNEQFF. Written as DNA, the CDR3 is TGTGCCAGCAGCAAAGGCTGCAGGGGGCCTGCACCCCCCCCATCCTACAATGAGCAGTTCTTC.

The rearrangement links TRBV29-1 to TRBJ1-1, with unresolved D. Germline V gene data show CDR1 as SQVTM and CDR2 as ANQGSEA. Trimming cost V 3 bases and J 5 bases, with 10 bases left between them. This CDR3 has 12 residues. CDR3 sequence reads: CSVDSGGTEAFF. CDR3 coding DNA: TGCAGCGTTGATTCTGGTGGAACTGAAGCTTTCTTT.

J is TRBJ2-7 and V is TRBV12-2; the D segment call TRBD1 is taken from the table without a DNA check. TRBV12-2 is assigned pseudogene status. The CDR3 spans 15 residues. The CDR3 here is CASRLAFRGPSEQYF. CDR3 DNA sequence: TGTGCAAGTCGCTTAGCCTTTAGGGGGCCCAGCGAGCAGTACTTC.

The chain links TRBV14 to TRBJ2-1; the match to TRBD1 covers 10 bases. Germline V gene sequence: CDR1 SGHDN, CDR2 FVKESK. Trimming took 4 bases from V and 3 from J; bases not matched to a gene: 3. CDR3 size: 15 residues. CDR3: CASSPTGGNYNEQFF. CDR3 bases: TGTGCCAGCAGCCCGACAGGGGGCAACTACAATGAGCAGTTCTTC.

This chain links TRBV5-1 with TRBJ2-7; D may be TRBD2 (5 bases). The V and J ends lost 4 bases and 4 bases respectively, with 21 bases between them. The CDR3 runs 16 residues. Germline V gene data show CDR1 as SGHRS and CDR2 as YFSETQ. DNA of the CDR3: TGCGCCAGCAGCCCGGAACTAGGGTTAAACGCGTACGAGCAGTACTTC. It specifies CASSPELGLNAYEQYF.

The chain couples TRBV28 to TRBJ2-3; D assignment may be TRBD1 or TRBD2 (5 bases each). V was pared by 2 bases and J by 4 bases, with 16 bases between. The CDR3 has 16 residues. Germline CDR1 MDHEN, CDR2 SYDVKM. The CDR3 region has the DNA TGTGCCAGCAGTTTAACAGGTGGCTCGAGGGCAGATACGCAGTATTTT. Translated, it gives CASSLTGGSRADTQYF.

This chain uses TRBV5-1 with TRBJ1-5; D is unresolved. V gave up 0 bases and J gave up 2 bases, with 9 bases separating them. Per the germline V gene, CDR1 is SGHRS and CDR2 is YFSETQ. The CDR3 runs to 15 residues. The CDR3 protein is CASSLAGLGNQPQHF. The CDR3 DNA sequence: TGCGCCAGCAGCTTGGCCGGCCTGGGCAATCAGCCCCAGCATTTT.

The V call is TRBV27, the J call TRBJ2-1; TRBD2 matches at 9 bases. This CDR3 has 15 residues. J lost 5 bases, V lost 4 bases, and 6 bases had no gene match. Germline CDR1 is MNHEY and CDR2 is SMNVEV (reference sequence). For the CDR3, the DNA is TGTGCCAGCAGTTCCGGGACTAGCAGCCACAATGAGCAGTTCTTC. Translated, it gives CASSSGTSSHNEQFF.

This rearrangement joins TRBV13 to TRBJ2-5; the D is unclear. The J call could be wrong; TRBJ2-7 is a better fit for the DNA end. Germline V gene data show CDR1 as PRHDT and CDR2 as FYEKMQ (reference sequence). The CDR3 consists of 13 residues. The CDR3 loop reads CASSLVPTYEQYF. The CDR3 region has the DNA TGTGCCAGCAGCTTAGTTCCCACCTACGAGCAGTACTTC.

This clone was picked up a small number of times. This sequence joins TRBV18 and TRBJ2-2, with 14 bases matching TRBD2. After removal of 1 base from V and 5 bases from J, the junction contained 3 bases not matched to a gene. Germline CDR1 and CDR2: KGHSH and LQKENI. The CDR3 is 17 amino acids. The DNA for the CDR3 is TGTGCCAGCTCACCACGACTAGCGGGAGGGCTTACCGGGGAGCTGTTTTTT. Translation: CASSPRLAGGLTGELFF.

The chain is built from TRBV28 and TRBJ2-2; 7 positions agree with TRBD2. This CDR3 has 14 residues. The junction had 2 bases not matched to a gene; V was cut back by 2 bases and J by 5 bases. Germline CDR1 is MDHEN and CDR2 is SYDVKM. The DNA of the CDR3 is TGTGCCAGCAGTTTACGGACTAGGACCGGGGAGCTGTTTTTT. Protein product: CASSLRTRTGELFF.

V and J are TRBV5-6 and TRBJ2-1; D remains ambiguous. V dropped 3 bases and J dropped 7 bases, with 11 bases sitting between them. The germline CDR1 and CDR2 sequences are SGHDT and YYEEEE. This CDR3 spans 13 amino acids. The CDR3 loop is CASSSLAGNEQFF. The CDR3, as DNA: TGTGCCAGCAGCTCTTTGGCCGGGAATGAGCAGTTCTTC.

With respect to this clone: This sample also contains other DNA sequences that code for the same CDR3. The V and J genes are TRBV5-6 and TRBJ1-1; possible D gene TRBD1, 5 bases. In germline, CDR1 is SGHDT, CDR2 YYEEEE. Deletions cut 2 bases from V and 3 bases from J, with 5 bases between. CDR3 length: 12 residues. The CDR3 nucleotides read TGTGCCAGCAGCTTAGGGGACACTGAAGCTTTCTTT. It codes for CASSLGDTEAFF.

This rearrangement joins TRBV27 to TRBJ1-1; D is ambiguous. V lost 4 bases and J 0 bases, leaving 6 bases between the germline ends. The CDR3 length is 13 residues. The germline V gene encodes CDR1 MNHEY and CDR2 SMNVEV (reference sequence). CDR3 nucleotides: TGTGCCAGCAGTTGGGAGATGAACACTGAAGCTTTCTTT. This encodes CASSWEMNTEAFF.

The CDR3: CASSLVTGPDEQYF. The CDR3 coding sequence is TGTGCCAGCAGCTTAGTGACCGGACCGGACGAGCAGTACTTC. The V gene is TRBV7-9, the J gene TRBJ2-7, with no clear D. CDR1 is SEHNR, CDR2 FQNEAQ, per germline (reference sequence). This CDR3 comprises 14 residues. Deletions cut 1 base from V and 5 bases from J, with 12 bases between.

The CDR3 region is CASSIRITNTEAFF. Here the CDR3 DNA reads TGTGCCAGTAGTATAAGGATTACGAACACTGAAGCTTTCTTT. V gene TRBV19 combines with J gene TRBJ1-1; no definite D call. This CDR3 contains 14 residues. CDR1 and CDR2 (germline): LNHDA, SQIVND (reference sequence). Trimming cost V 2 bases and J 1 base, with 8 bases left between them. Based on the CDR3 plus reference TRBV19 and TRBJ1-1, the full variable domain is DGGITQSPKYLFRKEGQNVTLSCEQNLNHDAMYWYRQDPGQGLRLIYYSQIVNDFQKGDIAEGYSVSREKKESFPLTVTSAQKNPTAFYLCASSIRITNTEAFFGQGTRLTVV.